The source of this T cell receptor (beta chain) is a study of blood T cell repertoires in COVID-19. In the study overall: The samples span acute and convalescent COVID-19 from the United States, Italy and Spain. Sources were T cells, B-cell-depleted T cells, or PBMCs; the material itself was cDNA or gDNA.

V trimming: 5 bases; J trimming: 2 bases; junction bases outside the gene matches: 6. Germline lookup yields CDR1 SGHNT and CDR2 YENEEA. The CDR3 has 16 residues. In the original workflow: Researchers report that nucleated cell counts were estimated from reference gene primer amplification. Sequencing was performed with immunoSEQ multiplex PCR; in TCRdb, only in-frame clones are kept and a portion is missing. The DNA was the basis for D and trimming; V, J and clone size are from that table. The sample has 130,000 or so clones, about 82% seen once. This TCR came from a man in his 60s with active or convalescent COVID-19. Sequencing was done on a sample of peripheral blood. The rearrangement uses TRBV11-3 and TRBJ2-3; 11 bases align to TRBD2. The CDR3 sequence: CASSRRTSGYTDTQYF. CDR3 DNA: TGTGCCAGCAGCCGCCGGACTAGCGGGTACACAGATACGCAGTATTTT.